This T cell receptor beta chain was recorded in a study of regulatory T cells in long-lasting Graves disease. Study context: Graves' patients with a new diagnosis had received antithyroid drugs under 3 months.

Sequencing libraries for TCR beta were prepared with iRepertoire HTBI primers and Arm-PCR of CDR3 regions. TCRdb recomputed calls from the multiplex PCR reads with MiXCR, one row per CDR3 protein. The sample carries 200,000 to 250,000 distinct CDR3 sequences, roughly 18% recorded once. The time point denotes: newly diagnosed GD, antithyroid drugs for less than 3 months. Preparation of the TCR library used RNA extracted from PBMCs. This clonotype was counted many times. Germline V gives CDR1 SEHNR, CDR2 FQNEAQ (reference sequence). The CDR3 is made up of 19 amino acids. Trimming shortened V by 2 bases and J by 4 bases, and 24 bases separated the two germline ends.

Sample: peripheral blood mononuclear cells (PBMCs), taken at new diagnosis, from a patient treated with antithyroid drugs. The chain uses TRBV7-9 and TRBJ2-1; a possible D gene is TRBD2 (6 bases). The origin of this receptor is a female donor with Graves disease. This CDR3 reads CASSLWQRSVFGGYNEQFF. The DNA of the CDR3 is TGTGCCAGCAGCTTATGGCAGCGGTCCGTCTTCGGGGGATACAATGAGCAGTTCTTC.